The 15 T cell receptor beta chains below all came from one sample that was sequenced in a study of breast tumors, draining lymph nodes, adjacent tissues. TCRdb reanalysed the multiplex PCR reads using MiXCR and keeps one entry per CDR3 protein. The table lists about 17,000 distinct CDR3 sequences, around 58% of them singletons. The source material was tumor-adjacent breast tissue. Receptor source: a female donor with breast cancer. Some clones in this sample may be carry-over from other donors' samples.

This chain uses TRBV10-3 with TRBJ2-3, with 10 bases identical to TRBD2. Per germline, CDR1 ENHRY and CDR2 SYGVKD. The CDR3 runs to 13 residues. V gave up 8 bases and J gave up 4 bases; unmatched junction bases: 3. CDR3 amino acids: CAIGLAGADTQYF. The CDR3, as DNA: TGTGCCATCGGCCTAGCGGGAGCAGATACGCAGTATTTT.

About this clonotype: A junction boundary mismatches the germline segment, possibly from a read error. The rearrangement uses TRBV10-3 and TRBJ2-1, with 8 bases matching TRBD2. The CDR3 has 15 residues. The germline CDR1 and CDR2 sequences are ENHRY and SYGVKD. The CDR3 bases are TGCGCCATCAGTGAGTCGGGAGGGACATACAATGAGCAGTTCTTC. Its translation is CAISESGGTYNEQFF.

At least ten counts were recorded for this clonotype. The CDR3 protein is CASTNLAGGNEQYF. The CDR3 DNA follows: TGTGCCAGCACCAATCTAGCGGGAGGTAACGAGCAGTACTTC. The genes are TRBV5-8 and TRBJ2-7; TRBD2 agrees at 11 bases. V lost 6 bases and J lost 5; bases outside the gene matches: 7. Germline V gene lookup returns CDR1 SGHTS and CDR2 YDEGEE. The CDR3 has 14 amino acids. Complete variable domain (other parts from reference TRBV5-8 and TRBJ2-7): EAGVTQSPTHLIKTRGQQATLRCSPISGHTSVYWYQQALGLGLQFLLWYDEGEERNRGNFPPRFSGRQFPNYSSELNVNALELEDSALYLCASTNLAGGNEQYFGPGTRLTVT.

This clonotype was detected only a few times. The rearrangement joins TRBV18 to TRBJ1-4; 7 bases line up with TRBD1. The CDR3 is 14 residues long. The ends lost 2 bases at V and 8 bases at J; junction bases unmatched: 5. Germline V gene lookup returns CDR1 KGHSH and CDR2 LQKENI. The CDR3 spells CASSPDRAREKLFF. Here the CDR3 DNA reads TGTGCCAGCTCACCAGACAGGGCCAGGGAAAAACTGTTTTTT.

This clonotype was counted ten times or more. With a much larger clone just one base away, this may be a read error. The rearrangement links TRBV5-5 to TRBJ2-5; D not resolved. Germline CDR1 is SGHKS and CDR2 is YYEKEE (reference sequence). The CDR3 spans 14 residues. V lost 3 bases to trimming and J lost 2 bases, with 11 bases between them. CDR3 protein: CASSSRRPQETQYF. For the CDR3, the DNA is TGTGCCAGCAGCTCGAGACGGCCACAAGAGACCCAGTACTTC. The whole variable domain, filled in from reference TRBV5-5 and TRBJ2-5, reads DAGVTQSPTHLIKTRGQQVTLRCSPISGHKSVSWYQQVLGQGPQFIFQYYEKEERGRGNFPDRFSARQFPNYSSELNVNALLLGDSALYLCASSSRRPQETQYFGPGTRLLVL.

This clonotype was recorded many times. A read error is possible here, since a much larger clone lies one base away. This chain joins TRBV5-6 and TRBJ2-6; TRBD1 matches 7 bases. CDR3 size: 19 residues. The germline V gene encodes CDR1 SGHDT and CDR2 YYEEEE. V lost 0 bases and J lost 2; bases outside the gene matches: 11. The CDR3 sequence is CASSLEYPTGRPGANVLTF. CDR3 nucleotides: TGTGCCAGCAGCTTGGAGTATCCGACAGGGCGGCCTGGGGCCAACGTCCTGACTTTC.

The chain joins TRBV5-6 to TRBJ2-7, with 8 bases fitting TRBD1. Germline CDR1 and CDR2: SGHDT and YYEEEE. Trimming removed 4 bases from V and 5 bases from J; junction bases left unmatched: 5. The CDR3 runs 13 residues. In DNA, the CDR3 is TGTGCCAGCAGCGAGCAGGGGGCCCACGAGCAGTACTTC. Encoded protein: CASSEQGAHEQYF.

V is TRBV5-6 and J is TRBJ2-5, with 12 bases lining up with TRBD2. CDR1 and CDR2 (germline): SGHDT, YYEEEE. The CDR3 sequence is 16 residues long. The trim removed 0 bases at V and 5 bases at J, leaving 5 bases unmatched. The CDR3 DNA reads as TGTGCCAGCAGCTTGGGACTAGCGGGGGAAGGGGAGACCCAGTACTTC. Translating gives CASSLGLAGEGETQYF.

This sequence joins TRBV29-1 and TRBJ1-4; no reliable D call. This CDR3 contains 15 residues. The ends were cut back, 5 bases at V and 1 base at J, with 14 bases in the middle. CDR1 SQVTM and CDR2 ANQGSEA come from the germline V gene. The CDR3 spells CSVFHGFGTNEKLFF. Written as DNA, the CDR3 is TGCAGCGTTTTCCACGGTTTTGGAACTAATGAAAAACTGTTTTTT. The full variable domain, its missing parts supplied by reference TRBV29-1 and TRBJ1-4, is SAVISQKPSRDICQRGTSLTIQCQVDSQVTMMFWYRQQPGQSLTLIATANQGSEATYESGFVIDKFPISRPNLTFSTLTVSNMSPEDSSIYLCSVFHGFGTNEKLFFGSGTQLSVL.

This sequence joins TRBV7-9 and TRBJ2-2; D is perhaps TRBD1 or TRBD2 (5 bases each). Trimming cost V 5 bases and J 7 bases, with 8 bases left between them. The germline gives CDR1 SEHNR, CDR2 FQNEAQ (reference sequence). The CDR3 contains 12 residues. Here the CDR3 reads CASSRGFGELFF. DNA for the CDR3: TGTGCCAGCAGCCGGGGCTTCGGGGAGCTGTTTTTT.

The J gene is TRBJ2-7, the V gene TRBV14; D unclear. Trimming cost V 0 bases and J 3 bases, with 12 bases left between them. Germline V gene sequence: CDR1 SGHDN, CDR2 FVKESK. This CDR3 has 15 amino acids. CDR3 in amino acids: CASSQDIGPFYEQYF. The CDR3 DNA sequence: TGTGCCAGCAGCCAAGACATAGGGCCCTTCTACGAGCAGTACTTC.

The chain employs TRBV7-3 and TRBJ2-7, with D possibly TRBD2 on 5 matching bases. CDR1 is SGHTA and CDR2 is FQGTGA in the germline V gene. The V end lost 4 bases, the J end lost 6 bases, and 16 bases lay between the germline ends. CDR3 length: 14 residues. The CDR3 DNA sequence: TGTGCCAGCAGCTCCTCGGGGTCGAGTACCGAGCAGTACTTC. Amino acids: CASSSSGSSTEQYF.

This clonotype has a count of ten or more. This sequence joins TRBV20-1 and TRBJ1-4; D might be TRBD1 (5 bases). Per germline, CDR1 DFQATT and CDR2 SNEGSKA (reference sequence). This CDR3 has 12 amino acids. V lost 8 bases and J 7 bases, leaving 14 bases between the germline ends. This CDR3 reads CSCLGALEKLFF. The CDR3 DNA is TGCAGTTGCCTCGGGGCACTTGAAAAACTGTTTTTT.

The CDR3 DNA reads TGTGCCAGCCTCCGGGGCGACGGCTCTGGGGCCAACGTCCTGACTTTC. This codes for CASLRGDGSGANVLTF. The chain has TRBV5-4 and TRBJ2-6; D is tentatively TRBD1 or TRBD2 (5 bases each). With 7 bases removed from V and 0 bases from J, the gap between germline ends came to 14 bases. The CDR3 length is 16 residues. CDR1 and CDR2 (germline): SGHNT, YYREEE (reference sequence).

This clonotype was recorded at least ten times. A single base separates this from a much larger clone, so it may be a read error. Since no conserved phenylalanine or tryptophan closes the CDR3, a read error is the likely cause. The J gene is TRBJ2-5, the V gene TRBV7-9; D is unclear. V gave up 5 bases and J gave up 3 bases, with 13 bases separating them. Germline V CDR1 and CDR2: SEHNR, FQNEAQ (reference sequence). CDR3 length equals 14 residues. The CDR3 loop is CASSPNRIEETQYL. The CDR3 bases are TGTGCCAGCAGCCCTAACCGAATCGAAGAGACCCAGTACCTC.